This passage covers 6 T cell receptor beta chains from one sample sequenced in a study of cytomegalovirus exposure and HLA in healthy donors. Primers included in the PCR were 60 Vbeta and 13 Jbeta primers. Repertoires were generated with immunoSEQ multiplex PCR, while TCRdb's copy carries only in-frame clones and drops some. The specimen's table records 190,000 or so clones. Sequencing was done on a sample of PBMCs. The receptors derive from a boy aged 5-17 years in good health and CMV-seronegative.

The CDR3 region is CASSPIGTYEQYF. For the CDR3, the DNA is TGTGCCAGCAGCCCAATAGGGACATACGAGCAGTACTTC. The J gene is TRBJ2-7, the V gene TRBV25-1, with a weak D call TRBD1 (6 bases). CDR3 length equals 13 residues. Germline assignment: CDR1 MGHDK and CDR2 SYGVNS. Trimming took off 6 bases at V and 4 bases at J, with 13 bases between the two ends.

Here the CDR3 DNA reads TGTGCCAGCAGCCCCCAGGGGCAGGGGCTAGAGCAGTACTTC. It translates to CASSPQGQGLEQYF. The rearrangement links TRBV11-3 to TRBJ2-7; D might be TRBD1 (6 bases). CDR3 length: 14 residues. Germline assignment: CDR1 SGHNT and CDR2 YENEEA. V lost 5 bases and J 7 bases, leaving 18 bases between the germline ends.

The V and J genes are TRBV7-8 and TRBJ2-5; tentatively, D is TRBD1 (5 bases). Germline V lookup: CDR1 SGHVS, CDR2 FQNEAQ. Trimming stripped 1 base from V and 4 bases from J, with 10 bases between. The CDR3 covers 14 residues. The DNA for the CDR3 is TGTGCCAGCAGCTTAGATAAGGGGATAGAGACCCAGTACTTC. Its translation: CASSLDKGIETQYF. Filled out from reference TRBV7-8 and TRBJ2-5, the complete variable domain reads GAGVSQSPRYKVAKRGQDVALRCDPISGHVSLFWYQQALGQGPEFLTYFQNEAQLDKSGLPSDRFFAERPEGSVSTLKIQRTQQEDSAVYLCASSLDKGIETQYFGPGTRLLVL.

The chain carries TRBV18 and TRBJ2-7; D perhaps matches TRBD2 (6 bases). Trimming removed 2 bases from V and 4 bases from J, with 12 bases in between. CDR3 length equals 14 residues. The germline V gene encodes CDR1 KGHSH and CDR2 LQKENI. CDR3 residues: CASSPGVAGYEQYF. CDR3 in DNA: TGTGCCAGCTCACCAGGGGTTGCGGGATACGAGCAGTACTTC. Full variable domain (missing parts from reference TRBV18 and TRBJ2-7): NAGVMQNPRHLVRRRGQEARLRCSPMKGHSHVYWYRQLPEEGLKFMVYLQKENIIDESGMPKERFSAEFPKEGPSILRIQQVVRGDSAAYFCASSPGVAGYEQYFGPGTRLTVT.

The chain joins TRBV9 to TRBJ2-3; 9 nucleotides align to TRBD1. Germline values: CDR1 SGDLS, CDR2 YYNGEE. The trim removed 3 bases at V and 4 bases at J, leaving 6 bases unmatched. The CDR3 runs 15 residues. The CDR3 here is CASSARDREADTQYF. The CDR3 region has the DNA TGTGCCAGCAGCGCCCGGGACAGGGAGGCAGATACGCAGTATTTT.

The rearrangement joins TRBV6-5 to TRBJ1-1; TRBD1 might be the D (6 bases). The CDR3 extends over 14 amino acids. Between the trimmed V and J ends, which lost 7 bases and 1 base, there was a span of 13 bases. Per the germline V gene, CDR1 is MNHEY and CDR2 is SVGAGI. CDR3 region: CASNKGGRNTEAFF. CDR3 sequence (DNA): TGTGCCAGCAACAAGGGGGGGAGGAACACTGAAGCTTTCTTT.